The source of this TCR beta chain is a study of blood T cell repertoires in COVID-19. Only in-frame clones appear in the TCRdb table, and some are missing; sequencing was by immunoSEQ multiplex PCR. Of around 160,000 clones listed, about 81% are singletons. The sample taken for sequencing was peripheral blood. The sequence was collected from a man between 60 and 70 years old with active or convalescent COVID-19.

The CDR3 loop is CASSTGTGYNEQFF. In nucleotides, the CDR3 is TGTGCCAGTAGTACAGGGACAGGCTACAATGAGCAGTTCTTC. The gene calls are TRBV19 and TRBJ2-1, with 8 bases fitting TRBD1. Germline CDR1 is LNHDA and CDR2 is SQIVND (reference sequence). V lost 4 bases and J lost 3; bases outside the gene matches: 2. This CDR3 is 14 amino acids long.